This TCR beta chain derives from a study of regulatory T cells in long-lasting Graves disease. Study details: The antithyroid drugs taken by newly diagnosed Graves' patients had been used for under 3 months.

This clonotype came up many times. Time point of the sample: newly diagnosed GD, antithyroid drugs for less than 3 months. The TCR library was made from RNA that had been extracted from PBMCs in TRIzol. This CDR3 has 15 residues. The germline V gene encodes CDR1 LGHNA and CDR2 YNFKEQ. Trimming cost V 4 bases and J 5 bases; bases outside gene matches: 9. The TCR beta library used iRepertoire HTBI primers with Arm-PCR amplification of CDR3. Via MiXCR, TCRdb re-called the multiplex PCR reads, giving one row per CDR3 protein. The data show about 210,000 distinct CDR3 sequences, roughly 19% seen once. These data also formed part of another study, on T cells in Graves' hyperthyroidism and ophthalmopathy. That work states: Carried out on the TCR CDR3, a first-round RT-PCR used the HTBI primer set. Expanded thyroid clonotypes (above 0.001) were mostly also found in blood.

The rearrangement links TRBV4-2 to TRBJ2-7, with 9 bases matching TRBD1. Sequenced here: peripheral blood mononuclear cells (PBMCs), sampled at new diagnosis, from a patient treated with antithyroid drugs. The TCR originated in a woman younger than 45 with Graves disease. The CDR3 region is CASSPRGQGTHEQYF. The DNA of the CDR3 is TGTGCCAGCAGCCCAAGGGGACAGGGAACCCACGAGCAGTACTTC.